Presented here are 11 T cell receptor beta chains from one specimen sequenced in a study of post-analysis software for immune sequencing data (dated by TCRdb to the mid-2010s). What the work shows at the level of the full study, not this receptor alone: Patients showed significantly higher frequencies than controls for about 5 TRBV segments, among them TRBV5-6, TRBV5-1 and TRBV20-1.

Library preparation was by PCR. The sequencing machine was an Illumina HiSeq 2500. To reduce PCR and sequencing biases, unique molecular identifiers were incorporated into the TCR beta cDNA libraries. TCRdb reprocessed the public reads (quality trimming at Q25 with fastp, clone calling with MiXCR) and kept in-frame beta chains. A single entry per CDR3 protein holds the most common genes and DNA from its merged rows. This sample has around 440,000 distinct CDR3 sequences in its table, and approximately 46% of those were observed once. 12% of the sample is taken by the ten largest. What these receptors recognize is not known. The sequenced material came from blood. Receptors were obtained from a girl between 10 and 17 years old with multiple sclerosis.

There are many counts of this clonotype. The chain carries TRBV10-3 and TRBJ2-7; 8 positions agree with TRBD1. The ends lost 3 bases at V and 5 bases at J; junction bases unmatched: 6. CDR1 ENHRY and CDR2 SYGVKD come from the germline V gene. The CDR3 length is 14 residues. CDR3 nucleotides: TGTGCCATCAGTGAACAGGACAGGGACGACGAGCAGTACTTC. Translating gives CAISEQDRDDEQYF.

The genes are TRBV5-1 and TRBJ2-2; weak D call: TRBD2 (5 bases). Germline V gene lookup returns CDR1 SGHRS and CDR2 YFSETQ. V was shortened by 0 bases and J by 2 bases, with 11 bases between the two germline ends. This CDR3 is 16 amino acids long. The CDR3 bases are TGCGCCAGCAGCTTGGGTCCCGGACTCAACACCGGGGAGCTGTTTTTT. It is translated as CASSLGPGLNTGELFF.

This clonotype showed up many times. V gene TRBV28 combines with J gene TRBJ2-5; TRBD1 aligns across 7 bases. V lost 3 bases to trimming and J lost 4 bases; unmatched junction nucleotides: 8. CDR1 and CDR2 (germline): MDHEN, SYDVKM. This CDR3 has 15 amino acids. DNA of the CDR3: TGTGCCAGCAGTTTCGACAGGGCAGGTAGAGAGACCCAGTACTTC. As protein: CASSFDRAGRETQYF. Variable domain in full (rest from reference TRBV28 and TRBJ2-5): DVKVTQSSRYLVKRTGEKVFLECVQDMDHENMFWYRQDPGLGLRLIYFSYDVKMKEKGDIPEGYSVSREKKERFSLILESASTNQTSMYLCASSFDRAGRETQYFGPGTRLLVL.

J is TRBJ2-1 and V is TRBV3-1; TRBD1 is a possible D gene (5 bases). The CDR3 runs 13 residues. Germline V gives CDR1 LGHDT, CDR2 YNNKEL (reference sequence). The V gene lost 0 bases and the J gene lost 8 bases, with 8 bases spanning the gap. The DNA for the CDR3 is TGTGCCAGCAGCCAAGAAACAGGCGATGAGCAGTTCTTC. The encoded protein is CASSQETGDEQFF.

The chain combines TRBV7-8 with TRBJ2-7; possibly TRBD2 for D (5 bases). CDR1 SGHVS and CDR2 FQNEAQ come from the germline V gene. V was shortened by 1 base and J by 0 bases, with 13 bases between the two germline ends. The CDR3 spans 16 residues. The CDR3 spells CASSLDYGLYSYEQYF. The CDR3 nucleotides read TGTGCCAGCAGCTTAGACTACGGACTCTACTCCTACGAGCAGTACTTC.

This clonotype was detected only a few times. J is TRBJ2-3 and V is TRBV20-1; 7 bases match TRBD1. Germline V CDR1 and CDR2: DFQATT, SNEGSKA (reference sequence). This CDR3 has 16 residues. The V gene end was trimmed by 1 base and the J gene end by 0 bases; junction bases not matched to a gene: 7. CDR3 sequence (DNA): TGCAGTGCTAGAGGGGCCAGGGGGACAAGCACAGATACGCAGTATTTT. It is translated as CSARGARGTSTDTQYF.

This clonotype was seen more than once but under ten times. The chain links TRBV5-1 to TRBJ2-1; 7 bases line up with TRBD2. This CDR3 is built from 18 residues. Germline V lookup: CDR1 SGHRS, CDR2 YFSETQ. V was clipped by 5 bases and J by 3 bases; unmatched bases: 17. In DNA, the CDR3 is TGCGCCAGCAGTTATCCGTCCACCGGCGGGAGAGACTACAATGAGCAGTTCTTC. The encoded protein is CASSYPSTGGRDYNEQFF.

This clonotype was detected a few times. This chain uses TRBV10-3 with TRBJ1-2; TRBD1 aligns across 9 bases. The trim removed 2 bases at V and 4 bases at J, leaving 5 bases unmatched. The V gene's germline CDR1 is ENHRY and CDR2 SYGVKD. The CDR3 totals 15 residues. The CDR3 sequence: CAISEVKGQGYGYTF. In DNA form, the CDR3 reads TGTGCCATCAGTGAGGTCAAGGGACAGGGCTATGGCTACACCTTC.

V usage is TRBV3-1 and J usage is TRBJ2-3; TRBD2 matches 8 bases. The V and J ends lost 6 bases and 10 bases, in that order; junction bases with no gene match: 6. Germline CDR1 reads LGHDT; CDR2 reads YNNKEL (reference sequence). This CDR3 spans 12 amino acids. In nucleotides, the CDR3 is TGTGCCAGCAGGCACGCTAGCGGGCCGCAGTATTTT. The encoded protein is CASRHASGPQYF.

The genes are TRBV27 and TRBJ1-5; maybe TRBD1 (6 bases). V gave up 4 bases and J gave up 4 bases, with 11 bases separating them. CDR1 is MNHEY, CDR2 SMNVEV, per germline (reference sequence). The CDR3 extends over 14 amino acids. The DNA for the CDR3 is TGTGCCAGCAGTTCCAGGGGCGGGAATCAGCCCCAGCATTTT. Translating it yields CASSSRGGNQPQHF.

This clonotype showed up just a few times. The chain combines TRBV7-2 with TRBJ2-1; 12 positions agree with TRBD2. The junction had 0 bases not matched to a gene; V was cut back by 4 bases and J by 5 bases. CDR3 size: 14 residues. Germline V lookup: CDR1 SGHTA, CDR2 FQGNSA. CDR3 DNA: TGTGCCAGCAGCTGGACTAGCGGGAACAATGAGCAGTTCTTC. Its protein is CASSWTSGNNEQFF.